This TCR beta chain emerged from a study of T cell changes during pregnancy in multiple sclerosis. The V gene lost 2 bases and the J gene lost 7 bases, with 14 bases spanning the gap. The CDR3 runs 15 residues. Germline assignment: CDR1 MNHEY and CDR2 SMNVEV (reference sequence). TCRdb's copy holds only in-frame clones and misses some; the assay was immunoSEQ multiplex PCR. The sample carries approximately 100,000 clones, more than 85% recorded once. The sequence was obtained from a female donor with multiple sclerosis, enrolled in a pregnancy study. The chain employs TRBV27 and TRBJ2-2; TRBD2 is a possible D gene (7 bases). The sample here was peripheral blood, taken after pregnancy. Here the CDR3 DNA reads TGTGCCAGCAGTTTAGGAGGGGGGGTAGTCGGGGAGCTGTTTTTT. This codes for CASSLGGGVVGELFF.